This TCR beta chain was profiled in a study of T cell repertoires in cytomegalovirus infection. With 6 bases removed from V and 1 base from J, the gap between germline ends came to 16 bases. The CDR3 length is 15 residues. The germline V gene encodes CDR1 SGHRS and CDR2 YFSETQ. With respect to this clonotype: It may be a read error: a sequence one base away is much more abundant.

TCRdb reprocessed the reads via MiXCR and lists one record per CDR3 protein. The sample lists roughly 500,000 distinct CDR3 sequences, about 11% seen once, with about 10% in the top ten. V and J are TRBV5-1 and TRBJ1-1; D possibly corresponds to TRBD1 (5 bases). The receptor comes from a human donor in good health (CMV status not recorded). Some clones in this sample may be carry-over from other donors' samples. The sample comprised PBMCs. Here the CDR3 DNA reads TGCGCCAGCATTGGGGACCCCGAGGGGAACACTGAAGCTTTCTTT. Its protein product is CASIGDPEGNTEAFF.